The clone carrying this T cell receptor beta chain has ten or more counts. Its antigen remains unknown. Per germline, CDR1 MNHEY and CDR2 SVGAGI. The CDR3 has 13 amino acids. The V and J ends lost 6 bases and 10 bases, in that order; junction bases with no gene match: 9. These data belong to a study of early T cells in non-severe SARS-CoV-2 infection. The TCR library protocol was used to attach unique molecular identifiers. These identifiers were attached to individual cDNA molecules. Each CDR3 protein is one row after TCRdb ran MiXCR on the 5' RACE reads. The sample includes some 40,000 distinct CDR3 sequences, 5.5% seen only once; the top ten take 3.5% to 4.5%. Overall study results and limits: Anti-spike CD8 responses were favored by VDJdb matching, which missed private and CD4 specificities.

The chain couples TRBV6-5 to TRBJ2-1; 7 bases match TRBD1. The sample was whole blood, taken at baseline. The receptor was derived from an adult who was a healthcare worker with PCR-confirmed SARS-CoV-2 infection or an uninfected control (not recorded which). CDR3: CASRGTGAAEQFF. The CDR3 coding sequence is TGTGCCAGCAGAGGTACAGGGGCCGCGGAGCAGTTCTTC.